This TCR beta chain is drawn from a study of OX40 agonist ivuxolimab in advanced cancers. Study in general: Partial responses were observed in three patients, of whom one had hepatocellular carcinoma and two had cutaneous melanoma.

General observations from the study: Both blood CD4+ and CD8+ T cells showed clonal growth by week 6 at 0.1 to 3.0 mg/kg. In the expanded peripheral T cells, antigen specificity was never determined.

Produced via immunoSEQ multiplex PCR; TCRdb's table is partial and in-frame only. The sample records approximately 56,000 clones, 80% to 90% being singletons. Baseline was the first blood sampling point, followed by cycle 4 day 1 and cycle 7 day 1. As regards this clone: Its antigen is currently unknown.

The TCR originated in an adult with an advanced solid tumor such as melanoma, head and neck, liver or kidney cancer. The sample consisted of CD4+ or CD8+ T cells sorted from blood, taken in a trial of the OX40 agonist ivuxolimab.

Here the CDR3 DNA reads TGCGCCAGCAGCCACACGCAGGGTACTCGGGAGACCCAGTACTTC. It translates to CASSHTQGTRETQYF. The V and J genes are TRBV4-1 and TRBJ2-5; a weak D match, TRBD1 (5 bases). The germline V gene encodes CDR1 MGHRA and CDR2 YSYEKL. The ends were cut back, 3 bases at V and 5 bases at J, with 16 bases in the middle. The CDR3 is 15 amino acids.